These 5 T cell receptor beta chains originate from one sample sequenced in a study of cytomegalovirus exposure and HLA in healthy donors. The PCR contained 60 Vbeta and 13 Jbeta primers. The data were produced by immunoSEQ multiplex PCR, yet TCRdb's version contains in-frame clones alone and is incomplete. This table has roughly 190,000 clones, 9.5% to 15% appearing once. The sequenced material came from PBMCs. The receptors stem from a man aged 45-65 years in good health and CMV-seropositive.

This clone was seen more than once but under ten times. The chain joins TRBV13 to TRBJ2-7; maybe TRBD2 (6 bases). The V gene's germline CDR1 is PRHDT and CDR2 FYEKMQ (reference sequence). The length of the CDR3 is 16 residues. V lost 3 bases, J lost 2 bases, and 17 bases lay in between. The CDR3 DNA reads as TGTGCCAGCAGCTTGGCCGGCGGGGCAGGGCCCTACGAGCAGTACTTC. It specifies CASSLAGGAGPYEQYF.

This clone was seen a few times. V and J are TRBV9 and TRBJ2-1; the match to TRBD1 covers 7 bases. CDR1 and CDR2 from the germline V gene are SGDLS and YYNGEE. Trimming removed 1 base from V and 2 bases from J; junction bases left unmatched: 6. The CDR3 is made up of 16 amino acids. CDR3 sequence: CASSVSGGGAYNEQFF. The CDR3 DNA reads TGTGCCAGCAGCGTATCAGGGGGTGGTGCCTACAATGAGCAGTTCTTC.

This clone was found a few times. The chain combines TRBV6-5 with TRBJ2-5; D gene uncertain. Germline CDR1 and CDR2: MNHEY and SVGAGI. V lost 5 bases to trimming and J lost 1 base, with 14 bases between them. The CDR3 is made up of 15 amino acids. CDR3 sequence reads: CASSPSRPVQETQYF. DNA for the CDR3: TGTGCCAGCAGTCCGTCGCGGCCGGTCCAAGAGACCCAGTACTTC.

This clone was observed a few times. The CDR3 is CASSLRGNNQPQHF. The CDR3 nucleotides read TGTGCCAGCAGCTTGCGGGGGAACAATCAGCCCCAGCATTTT. V is TRBV5-6 and J is TRBJ1-5; tentatively, D is TRBD1 (5 bases). Germline CDR1 is SGHDT and CDR2 is YYEEEE. V dropped 1 base and J dropped 3 bases, with 8 bases sitting between them. The CDR3 is 14 residues long.

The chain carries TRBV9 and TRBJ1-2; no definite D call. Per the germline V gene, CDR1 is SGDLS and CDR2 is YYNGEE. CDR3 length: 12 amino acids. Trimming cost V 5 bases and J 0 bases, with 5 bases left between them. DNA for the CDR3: TGTGCCAGCAGGGGCGCTAACTATGGCTACACCTTC. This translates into CASRGANYGYTF. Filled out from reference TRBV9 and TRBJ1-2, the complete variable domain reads DSGVTQTPKHLITATGQRVTLRCSPRSGDLSVYWYQQSLDQGLQFLIQYYNGEERAKGNILERFSAQQFPDLHSELNLSSLELGDSALYFCASRGANYGYTFGSGTRLTVV.